This T cell receptor beta chain was sequenced during a study of cytomegalovirus exposure and HLA in healthy donors. Study-level information: The 110 million or so unique TCR beta sequences, from 150 million to 200 million T cells, were found by an earlier analysis.

This PCR relied on a set of 60 Vbeta primers and 13 Jbeta primers. Profiled with immunoSEQ multiplex PCR; TCRdb holds only in-frame clones, not every one. The sample has almost 200,000 clones, roughly 80% seen once; the top ten hold approximately 0.36%. V was cut by 5 bases and J by 4 bases, with 21 bases left in between. CDR1 is MDHEN and CDR2 is SYDVKM in the germline V gene. There are 16 residues in the CDR3. In this sample, this clone turned up a few times. The receptor's source is a male donor in good health and CMV-seropositive. The chain recombines TRBV28 with TRBJ2-7; weak D call: TRBD2 (5 bases). Sequenced: PBMCs. The CDR3 nucleotides are TGTGCCAGCAGTCCCGTAAATCGCGGACTGGTATACGAGCAGTACTTC. This translates into CASSPVNRGLVYEQYF. Based on the CDR3 plus reference TRBV28 and TRBJ2-7, the full variable domain is DVKVTQSSRYLVKRTGEKVFLECVQDMDHENMFWYRQDPGLGLRLIYFSYDVKMKEKGDIPEGYSVSREKKERFSLILESASTNQTSMYLCASSPVNRGLVYEQYFGPGTRLTVT.